Shown below are 24 T cell receptor beta chains from a single sample sequenced in a study of shared clonotypes between healthy human individuals. Positive CCR7 selection of CD45RO-negative cells yielded the naive CD8 cells, and terminally differentiated effector memory CD45RA+ cells were excluded. The method was immunoSEQ multiplex PCR; TCRdb's version includes in-frame clones alone and lacks a portion of them. The sample lists around 700,000 clones; approximately 90% were seen once. Specimen: naive CD8+ T cells sorted from blood. Source of these receptors: a man aged 25-45 years in good health.

Only one count was recorded for this clone. The gene calls are TRBV11-3 and TRBJ2-3; 7 bases fit TRBD1. In germline, CDR1 is SGHNT, CDR2 YENEEA. This CDR3 contains 16 residues. V was clipped by 4 bases and J by 0 bases; unmatched bases: 7. The CDR3 here is CASSSLDRVSTDTQYF. In nucleotides, the CDR3 is TGTGCCAGCAGCTCCCTCGACAGGGTGAGCACAGATACGCAGTATTTT. The entire variable domain, with the rest obtained from reference TRBV11-3 and TRBJ2-3, is as follows: EAGVVQSPRYKIIEKKQPVAFWCNPISGHNTLYWYLQNLGQGPELLIRYENEEAVDDSQLPKDRFSAERLKGVDSTLKIQPAELGDSAVYLCASSSLDRVSTDTQYFGPGTRLTVL.

The V call is TRBV7-2, the J call TRBJ2-7; D is undetermined. Germline lookup yields CDR1 SGHTA and CDR2 FQGNSA. This CDR3 spans 13 amino acids. V lost 4 bases, J lost 0 bases, and 7 bases lay in between. CDR3 residues: CASSSWGSYEQYF. The CDR3 DNA sequence: TGTGCCAGCAGCTCCTGGGGCTCCTACGAGCAGTACTTC.

V usage is TRBV15 and J usage is TRBJ1-5; D is possibly TRBD1 (5 bases). The CDR3 length is 15 residues. Germline CDR1 and CDR2: LNHNV and YYDKDF (reference sequence). V shed 4 bases and J shed 4 bases, with 14 bases lying between them. CDR3 sequence reads: CATSTPGTANQPQHF. DNA for the CDR3: TGTGCCACCAGCACTCCCGGGACGGCGAATCAGCCCCAGCATTTT.

The count of this clone is one. The V gene is TRBV14, the J gene TRBJ2-6; D tentatively fits TRBD1 or TRBD2 (6 bases each). The germline V and J ends were trimmed by 4 bases and 1 base, with 20 bases remaining between them. The CDR3 is 19 residues long. CDR1 and CDR2 (germline): SGHDN, FVKESK. Here the CDR3 reads CASSPGRGALFSGANVLTF. The CDR3 region has the DNA TGTGCCAGCAGCCCCGGTAGGGGGGCTCTTTTTTCTGGGGCCAACGTCCTGACTTTC.

The genes are TRBV5-1 and TRBJ2-7, with TRBD1 matching over 8 bases. CDR3 size: 16 residues. V lost 0 bases to trimming and J lost 1 base; unmatched junction nucleotides: 6. The germline CDR1 and CDR2 sequences are SGHRS and YFSETQ. The CDR3 here is CASSLGQGRFSYEQYF. As DNA, the CDR3 is TGCGCCAGCAGCTTGGGACAGGGGCGTTTTTCCTACGAGCAGTACTTC.

Only one count was recorded for this clone. This rearrangement joins TRBV7-8 to TRBJ1-2; D gene ambiguous. The V end was cut by 1 base, the J end by 0 bases, with 15 bases between. Germline CDR1 SGHVS, CDR2 FQNEAQ. CDR3 length equals 17 residues. This CDR3 reads CASSLGAGPSSNYGYTF. CDR3 nucleotides: TGTGCCAGCAGCTTAGGTGCAGGTCCATCATCTAACTATGGCTACACCTTC.

To note about this clone: Germline is not matched at one junction end, which may reflect a read error. The J gene is TRBJ2-7, the V gene TRBV27, with 9 bases that match TRBD1. The CDR3 spans 15 residues. Germline V gene data show CDR1 as MNHEY and CDR2 as SMNVEV (reference sequence). For the CDR3, the DNA is TGTGCCAGCAGTACACACAGGGGGCGTGGATACGGGCAGTACTTC. Its protein product is CASSTHRGRGYGQYF.

The rearrangement joins TRBV9 to TRBJ2-7; D could derive from TRBD1 or TRBD2 (5 bases each). Germline CDR1 and CDR2: SGDLS and YYNGEE. The CDR3 totals 18 residues. V lost 0 bases and J 2 bases, leaving 21 bases between the germline ends. The CDR3 nucleotides are TGTGCCAGCAGCGTAGCTACAGGTCGAAACAGCGGTGCCTACGAGCAGTACTTC. Protein sequence: CASSVATGRNSGAYEQYF.

V and J are TRBV29-1 and TRBJ2-5; maybe TRBD2 (5 bases). Germline CDR1 reads SQVTM; CDR2 reads ANQGSEA. V lost 2 bases and J 2 bases, leaving 18 bases between the germline ends. CDR3 size: 16 residues. The CDR3 reads CSVENPEGLGQETQYF. DNA for the CDR3: TGCAGCGTTGAAAACCCCGAGGGATTGGGTCAAGAGACCCAGTACTTC.

The genes are TRBV13 and TRBJ2-2; D is ambiguous. Between the trimmed V and J ends, which lost 6 bases and 0 bases, there was a span of 11 bases. This CDR3 contains 15 residues. Looked up from germline, CDR1 is PRHDT and CDR2 is FYEKMQ (reference sequence). CDR3 bases: TGTGCCAGCAGTGGTTCCGACCCGAACACCGGGGAGCTGTTTTTT. It is translated as CASSGSDPNTGELFF.

This chain links TRBV27 with TRBJ1-1, with 10 bases that match TRBD1. This CDR3 has 16 residues. V dropped 5 bases and J dropped 5; count of bases not matched to a gene: 11. From germline, CDR1 is MNHEY and CDR2 SMNVEV (reference sequence). This chain's CDR3 is CASSPGTGAVRTEAFF. CDR3 nucleotides: TGTGCCAGCAGTCCGGGGACAGGGGCGGTTCGGACTGAAGCTTTCTTT.

The gene calls are TRBV9 and TRBJ2-3, with TRBD1 matching 7 bases. The germline V gene has CDR1 SGDLS and CDR2 YYNGEE. V shed 4 bases, J shed 3 bases, and the junction held 11 bases outside the gene matches. This CDR3 has 16 residues. CDR3: CASSPRTGVVTDTQYF. CDR3 DNA sequence: TGTGCCAGCAGCCCCCGGACAGGAGTCGTAACAGATACGCAGTATTTT.

The chain has TRBV7-9 and TRBJ1-1; D not certain. CDR3 length: 14 amino acids. V was cut by 1 base and J by 7 bases, with 13 bases left in between. The germline CDR1 and CDR2 sequences are SEHNR and FQNEAQ (reference sequence). CDR3: CASSLVEGWGEAFF. In nucleotides, the CDR3 is TGTGCCAGCAGCTTAGTTGAGGGTTGGGGTGAAGCTTTCTTT.

This chain connects TRBV6-5 to TRBJ1-5; 10 bases line up with TRBD1. Germline values: CDR1 MNHEY, CDR2 SVGAGI. There are 14 residues in the CDR3. V lost 5 bases to trimming and J lost 9 bases; unmatched junction nucleotides: 7. The CDR3 loop is CASSPTGGQGPQHF. In DNA form, the CDR3 reads TGTGCCAGCAGTCCGACAGGGGGCCAGGGGCCCCAGCATTTT.

The chain employs TRBV27 and TRBJ1-1, with a weak D call TRBD1 (6 bases). V lost 6 bases, J lost 5 bases, and 19 bases lay in between. The CDR3 sequence is 15 residues long. Germline V CDR1 and CDR2: MNHEY, SMNVEV (reference sequence). CDR3 coding DNA: TGTGCCAGCAGAAATACACAGGGCTTTTGGACTGAAGCTTTCTTT. Translation: CASRNTQGFWTEAFF.

This clone was seen just once. The V gene is TRBV5-4, the J gene TRBJ1-5; D remains unclear. V was pared by 4 bases and J by 7 bases, with 15 bases between. The CDR3 length is 14 residues. Germline V gene sequence: CDR1 SGHNT, CDR2 YYREEE (reference sequence). This CDR3 is CASSRMEGNQPQHF. Written as DNA, the CDR3 is TGTGCCAGCAGCCGGATGGAAGGGAACCAGCCCCAGCATTTT.

A few counts support this clone. V and J are TRBV7-8 and TRBJ2-2; D call uncertain. The germline gives CDR1 SGHVS, CDR2 FQNEAQ. V was trimmed by 5 bases and J by 4 bases, leaving 8 bases between them. This CDR3 has 13 amino acids. The CDR3 loop is CASSKSVTGELFF. The CDR3 DNA reads as TGTGCCAGCAGCAAGAGCGTCACCGGGGAGCTGTTTTTT.

In DNA, the CDR3 is TGTGCCAGCAGCTTAGCCCCGACAGGGTTGTTGAACACTGAAGCTTTCTTT. Amino acids: CASSLAPTGLLNTEAFF. The chain combines TRBV11-2 with TRBJ1-1; 7 bases map to TRBD1. This CDR3 is 17 amino acids long. The J segment lost 0 bases and the V segment lost 1 base, leaving 8 bases of the junction unmatched. The germline gives CDR1 SGHAT, CDR2 FQNNGV.

This clone was seen just once. This sample includes further DNA sequences coding for the same CDR3. The chain carries TRBV5-1 and TRBJ1-4, with TRBD1 matching over 9 bases. The trim removed 4 bases at V and 8 bases at J, leaving 6 bases unmatched. The CDR3 covers 14 residues. CDR1 is SGHRS, CDR2 YFSETQ, per germline. The CDR3 DNA follows: TGCGCCAGCAGCCCGACAGGGGGAAACGAAAAACTGTTTTTT. Translated, it gives CASSPTGGNEKLFF.

Concerning this clone itself: This CDR3 is also generated by other DNA sequences in the sample. The rearrangement links TRBV9 to TRBJ2-1, with a weak D call TRBD2 (6 bases). Germline CDR1 is SGDLS and CDR2 is YYNGEE. The V gene lost 0 bases and the J gene lost 7 bases, with 11 bases spanning the gap. The CDR3 sequence is 14 residues long. DNA for the CDR3: TGTGCCAGCAGCGTAGGTGGGGGGACGAATGAGCAGTTCTTC. The encoded protein is CASSVGGGTNEQFF. The full variable domain, in which reference TRBV9 and TRBJ2-1 provide the parts outside the CDR3, is DSGVTQTPKHLITATGQRVTLRCSPRSGDLSVYWYQQSLDQGLQFLIQYYNGEERAKGNILERFSAQQFPDLHSELNLSSLELGDSALYFCASSVGGGTNEQFFGPGTRLTVL.

The rearrangement uses TRBV7-6 and TRBJ2-1, with D unclear. Trimming stripped 5 bases from V and 4 bases from J, with 6 bases between. CDR3 size: 12 residues. CDR1 and CDR2 (germline): SGHVS, FNYEAQ. DNA for the CDR3: TGTGCCAGCAGCCTCCTTTACAATGAGCAGTTCTTC. Protein product: CASSLLYNEQFF.

The chain links TRBV30 to TRBJ2-3, with 11 bases aligning to TRBD1. The junction had 2 bases not matched to a gene; V was cut back by 2 bases and J by 4 bases. In germline, CDR1 is GTSNPN, CDR2 SVGIG (reference sequence). This CDR3 has 14 amino acids. CDR3 amino acids: CAWSKGQGADTQYF. The CDR3 DNA sequence: TGTGCCTGGAGTAAGGGACAGGGGGCAGATACGCAGTATTTT. The full variable domain, with the rest looked up from reference TRBV30 and TRBJ2-3, is SQTIHQWPATLVQPVGSPLSLECTVEGTSNPNLYWYRQAAGRGLQLLFYSVGIGQISSEVPQNLSASRPQDRQFILSSKKLLLSDSGFYLCAWSKGQGADTQYFGPGTRLTVL.

The chain employs TRBV6-5 and TRBJ2-3, with 9 bases aligning to TRBD2. This CDR3 has 13 residues. Trimming took 5 bases from V and 4 from J; bases not matched to a gene: 1. Germline CDR1 MNHEY, CDR2 SVGAGI. The CDR3 protein is CASSLAGSDTQYF. In nucleotides, the CDR3 is TGTGCCAGCAGTCTAGCGGGGTCAGATACGCAGTATTTT.

The rearrangement joins TRBV4-2 to TRBJ2-7, with TRBD1 as a possible D gene (6 bases). The CDR3 sequence is 14 residues long. Looked up from germline, CDR1 is LGHNA and CDR2 is YNFKEQ. The V end was cut by 4 bases, the J end by 3 bases, with 13 bases between. DNA of the CDR3: TGTGCCAGCAGCCTCAACAGGGAGAACTACGAGCAGTACTTC. It yields the protein CASSLNRENYEQYF.